This entry is about one TCR beta chain. Profiled with immunoSEQ multiplex PCR; TCRdb holds only in-frame clones, not every one. This sample has about 700,000 clones, with about 74% found just once. V lost 0 bases and J 3 bases, leaving 10 bases between the germline ends. Germline V gene data show CDR1 as SGHTS and CDR2 as YDEGEE. The length of the CDR3 is 15 residues. This entry is derived from a study of shared clonotypes between healthy human individuals. The TCR originated in a woman in her 30s in good health. Input material: memory CD4+ T cells sorted from blood. Subset specified: CD45RA-negative fraction. This rearrangement joins TRBV5-8 to TRBJ1-3; D possibly corresponds to TRBD1 (5 bases). Here the CDR3 reads CASSLASGVGNTIYF. DNA for the CDR3: TGTGCCAGCAGCTTGGCCTCGGGGGTTGGAAACACCATATATTTT.